The source of this T cell receptor (beta chain) is a study of spatial heterogeneity in lung cancer. Study as a whole: Matched bulk RNA-seq yielded a T cell module score, and TCR transcript counts in tumor regions correlated strongly with that score.

General study findings and limits: Within tumors, counts of expanded alpha and beta TCRs tracked tumor mutation counts. Ubiquitous and regional expanded TCR counts correlated with ubiquitous and regional nonsynonymous mutations, respectively.

This sample's time point: sample taken at primary tumor resection. The sequenced material consisted of unsorted whole RNA from tumor, nontumor lung or frozen PBMC. The CDR3 is 13 amino acids. The ends were cut back, 1 base at V and 7 bases at J, with 6 bases in the middle. Germline loops: CDR1 SGHKS, CDR2 YYEKEE (reference sequence). At least ten counts were recorded for this clonotype. Its antigen is unknown. A unique molecular identifier was carried by every single TCR cDNA molecule. TCRdb re-analysed the 5' RACE reads in MiXCR, keeping a single row per CDR3 protein. This repertoire shows some 15,000 distinct CDR3 sequences, about 5% found once; its top ten account for around 39%.

This TCR derives from a male donor with early-stage non-small cell lung cancer. The genes are TRBV5-5 and TRBJ1-6; D unresolved. This specimen was lung tumor tissue, taken at surgery. The CDR3 loop reads CASSLPTNSPLHF. The DNA of the CDR3 is TGTGCCAGCAGCTTGCCGACCAATTCACCCCTCCACTTT.